The clone carrying this T cell receptor (beta chain) has a handful of counts. Its antigen is unknown. This entry comes from a study of T cells after yellow fever vaccination. Whole-study results and caveats: Though weaker, the secondary response peaked faster, on day 5 versus 15.

CDR1 and CDR2 from the germline V gene are SEHNR and FQNEAQ (reference sequence). The CDR3 runs 17 residues. The junction had 12 bases not matched to a gene; V was cut back by 5 bases and J by 4 bases. The authors made TCR cDNA by 5'RACE template switching, adding a universal primer site and UMIs. TCRdb re-called the 5' RACE reads with MiXCR, one entry per CDR3 protein. Here the sample spans 620,000 or so distinct CDR3 sequences, roughly 17% being singletons. The chain carries TRBV7-9 and TRBJ2-1; 9 bases agree with TRBD2. This clonotype was sampled from a man between 18 and 35 years old who received the YFV17D yellow fever vaccine. Sequences were derived from PBMCs, sampled less than 6 days after the first yellow fever vaccination. This CDR3 is CASSPGFSGGSYNEQFF. CDR3 bases: TGTGCCAGCAGCCCCGGTTTCAGCGGGGGGTCTTACAATGAGCAGTTCTTC.